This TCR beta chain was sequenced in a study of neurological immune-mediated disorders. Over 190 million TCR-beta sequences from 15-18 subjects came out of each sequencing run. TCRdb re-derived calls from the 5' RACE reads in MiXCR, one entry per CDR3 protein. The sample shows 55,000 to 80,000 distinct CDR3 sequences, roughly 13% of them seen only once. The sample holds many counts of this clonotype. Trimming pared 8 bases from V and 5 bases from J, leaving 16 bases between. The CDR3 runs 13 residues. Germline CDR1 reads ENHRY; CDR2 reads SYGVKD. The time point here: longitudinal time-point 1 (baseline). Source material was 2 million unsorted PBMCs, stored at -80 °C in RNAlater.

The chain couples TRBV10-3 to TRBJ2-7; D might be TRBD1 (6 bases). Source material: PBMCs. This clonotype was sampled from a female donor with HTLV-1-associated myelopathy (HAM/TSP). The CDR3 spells CAIQGQGWDEQYF. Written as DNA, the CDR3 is TGTGCCATCCAGGGGCAGGGTTGGGACGAGCAGTACTTC.